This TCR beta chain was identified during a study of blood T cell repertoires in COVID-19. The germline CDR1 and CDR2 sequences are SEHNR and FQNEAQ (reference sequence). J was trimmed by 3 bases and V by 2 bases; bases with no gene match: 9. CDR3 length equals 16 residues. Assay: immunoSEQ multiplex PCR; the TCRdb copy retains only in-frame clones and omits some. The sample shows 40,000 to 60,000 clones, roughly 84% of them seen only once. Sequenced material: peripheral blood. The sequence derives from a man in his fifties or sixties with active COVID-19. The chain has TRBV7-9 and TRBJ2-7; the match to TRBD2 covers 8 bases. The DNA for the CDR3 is TGTGCCAGCAGCTTAACGGGACTAGGGTCCTTCTACGAGCAGTACTTC. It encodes CASSLTGLGSFYEQYF.